A single sample is the source of the 26 T cell receptor beta chains below, sequenced in a study of T cell responses to AZD1222 COVID-19 vaccine. The protocol was immunoSEQ multiplex PCR, while the TCRdb copy is restricted to in-frame clones and leaves out a portion. The sample has around 150,000 clones, 90% to 95% seen once. This specimen consisted of peripheral blood, obtained 28 days after the second AZD1222 dose. These TCRs come from an adult who received the AZD1222 COVID-19 vaccine.

The rearrangement joins TRBV9 to TRBJ2-7; D perhaps matches TRBD2 (5 bases). Germline V lookup: CDR1 SGDLS, CDR2 YYNGEE. CDR3 length: 15 amino acids. Trimming pared 3 bases from V and 3 bases from J, leaving 16 bases between. The CDR3 bases are TGTGCCAGCAGCGCTGCAACCGGACTCTTCTACGAGCAGTACTTC. It encodes CASSAATGLFYEQYF.

The genes are TRBV19 and TRBJ2-3; 7 nucleotides align to TRBD2. Germline V lookup: CDR1 LNHDA, CDR2 SQIVND (reference sequence). The CDR3 contains 14 residues. Trimming at V came to 3 bases and at J to 4 bases, leaving 4 bases not matched to a gene. The CDR3 bases are TGTGCCAGTAGTATTAGGGCGGGAGCAGATACGCAGTATTTT. Protein product: CASSIRAGADTQYF.

The chain employs TRBV18 and TRBJ2-5; D is unresolved. CDR3 size: 13 residues. Germline assignment: CDR1 KGHSH and CDR2 LQKENI. Trimming left V 2 bases short and J 1 base short, with 5 bases between. The CDR3 DNA reads as TGTGCCAGCTCACCAAACCCCCAAGAGACCCAGTACTTC. Translated: CASSPNPQETQYF.

The chain has TRBV12-3 or TRBV12-4 and TRBJ1-2, with a weak D call TRBD1 (5 bases). Trimming removed 8 bases at V and 4 bases at J, with 14 bases between. The CDR3 loop spans 13 amino acids. CDR3 region: CASEKRDSYGYTF. CDR3 nucleotide sequence: TGTGCCAGCGAAAAAAGAGACAGCTATGGCTACACCTTC.

The genes are TRBV6-2 or TRBV6-3 and TRBJ1-2; D is uncertain. Germline CDR1 is MNHEY and CDR2 is SVGEGT. The length of the CDR3 is 12 residues. The V end was cut by 5 bases, the J end by 4 bases, with 8 bases between. This CDR3 is CASSRVTYGYTF. The CDR3 nucleotides are TGTGCCAGCAGTCGGGTCACCTATGGCTACACCTTC.

The chain joins TRBV6-5 to TRBJ2-7; TRBD2 aligns across 7 bases. With V trimmed by 7 bases and J by 2 bases, 8 bases remained unmatched. The CDR3 consists of 14 residues. CDR1 is MNHEY and CDR2 is SVGAGI in the germline V gene. The CDR3 region has the DNA TGTGCCAGCAACTCGGGAGGCCCAGCCTACGAGCAGTACTTC. Amino acids: CASNSGGPAYEQYF.

The chain joins TRBV29-1 to TRBJ1-3, with 7 positions matching TRBD1. CDR1 is SQVTM, CDR2 ANQGSEA, per germline. Trimming took 8 bases from V and 7 from J; bases not matched to a gene: 11. The CDR3 covers 13 residues. The CDR3 bases are TGCAGCCCATCGACAGGGAGAAGGAACACCATATATTTT. Residues: CSPSTGRRNTIYF.

The V gene is TRBV6-5, the J gene TRBJ2-3; perhaps D is TRBD1 or TRBD2 (5 bases each). The CDR3 loop spans 14 amino acids. Germline V gene data show CDR1 as MNHEY and CDR2 as SVGAGI. Trimming took off 7 bases at V and 7 bases at J, with 18 bases between the two ends. CDR3 sequence (DNA): TGTGCCAGCATGGGACCGTCGATGTCCAATACGCAGTATTTT. It translates to CASMGPSMSNTQYF.

The chain employs TRBV5-1 and TRBJ1-2, with TRBD1 matching 10 bases. Unmatched junction bases numbered 7, after V lost 4 bases and J lost 7 bases. This CDR3 comprises 14 residues. The germline V gene has CDR1 SGHRS and CDR2 YFSETQ. Here the CDR3 reads CASSLGQGQRGYTF. The CDR3 DNA follows: TGCGCCAGCAGCCTGGGACAGGGGCAGCGTGGCTACACCTTC.

The chain is built from TRBV5-1 and TRBJ2-1; a weak D match, TRBD1 (6 bases). V lost 4 bases to trimming and J lost 7 bases, with 18 bases between them. This CDR3 is 15 amino acids long. CDR1 SGHRS and CDR2 YFSETQ come from the germline V gene. Written as DNA, the CDR3 is TGCGCCAGCAGCCCCGAGTTGGGGGCTAAGAATGAGCAGTTCTTC. Protein sequence: CASSPELGAKNEQFF.

V usage is TRBV2 and J usage is TRBJ2-7; the D call may be TRBD1 or TRBD2 (5 bases each). Deletions cut 6 bases from V and 3 bases from J, with 12 bases between. This CDR3 comprises 13 residues. Germline CDR1 is SNHLY and CDR2 is FYNNEI. CDR3 sequence reads: CASRAGTYYEQYF. Written as DNA, the CDR3 is TGTGCCAGCAGAGCCGGGACGTACTACGAGCAGTACTTC.

The J gene is TRBJ2-2, the V gene TRBV25-1; a weak D match, TRBD1 (5 bases). There are 12 residues in the CDR3. The germline CDR1 and CDR2 sequences are MGHDK and SYGVNS. The ends were cut back, 5 bases at V and 7 bases at J, with 8 bases in the middle. The CDR3 DNA reads TGTGCCAGCAGTACCCAGGGCGGGGAGCTGTTTTTT. Protein product: CASSTQGGELFF. The full variable domain, in which reference TRBV25-1 and TRBJ2-2 provide the parts outside the CDR3, is EADIYQTPRYLVIGTGKKITLECSQTMGHDKMYWYQQDPGMELHLIHYSYGVNSTEKGDLSSESTVSRIRTEHFPLTLESARPSHTSQYLCASSTQGGELFFGEGSRLTVL.

J is TRBJ2-5 and V is TRBV18, with D possibly TRBD1 on 6 matching bases. The V gene's germline CDR1 is KGHSH and CDR2 LQKENI. The V end was cut by 5 bases, the J end by 2 bases, with 15 bases between. The CDR3 loop spans 15 amino acids. The DNA of the CDR3 is TGTGCCAGCTCAAACATCGGGACACCTCAAGAGACCCAGTACTTC. This sequence encodes CASSNIGTPQETQYF.

The V call is TRBV10-3, the J call TRBJ1-2, with 10 positions matching TRBD1. The germline CDR1 and CDR2 sequences are ENHRY and SYGVKD. V trimming: 3 bases; J trimming: 0 bases; junction bases outside the gene matches: 4. CDR3 length: 16 amino acids. CDR3 region: CAISDGQGGANYGYTF. Written as DNA, the CDR3 is TGTGCCATCAGTGACGGACAGGGGGGAGCTAACTATGGCTACACCTTC.

This rearrangement joins TRBV14 to TRBJ2-7; D gene uncertain. Trimming took off 1 base at V and 2 bases at J, with 9 bases between the two ends. CDR3 size: 14 residues. Germline assignment: CDR1 SGHDN and CDR2 FVKESK. The chain's CDR3 is CASSQGHRAYEQYF. The CDR3 bases are TGTGCCAGCAGCCAAGGACATCGAGCCTACGAGCAGTACTTC.

The rearrangement joins TRBV3-1 (or the pseudogene TRBV3-2) to TRBJ2-1, with D perhaps matching TRBD1 or TRBD2 (7 bases each). Germline V gives CDR1 LGHDT, CDR2 YNNKEL (reference sequence). There are 16 residues in the CDR3. Trimming cost V 4 bases and J 5 bases, with 18 bases left between them. The chain's CDR3 is CASSPRRGGGHNEQFF. The CDR3 DNA sequence: TGTGCCAGCAGCCCCCGGCGGGGAGGGGGCCACAATGAGCAGTTCTTC.

The sample holds a few counts of this clone. This chain joins TRBV2 and TRBJ2-3, with TRBD1 identical over 7 bases. Germline V gene sequence: CDR1 SNHLY, CDR2 FYNNEI. The CDR3 extends over 13 amino acids. With V trimmed by 6 bases and J by 2 bases, 2 bases remained unmatched. The CDR3 here is CASRRGHTDTQYF. The CDR3 bases are TGTGCCAGCAGGAGGGGGCACACAGATACGCAGTATTTT.

The rearrangement uses TRBV27 and TRBJ2-3; TRBD2 is a possible D gene (5 bases). Trimming stripped 4 bases from V and 1 base from J, with 6 bases between. This CDR3 is 13 amino acids long. The germline V gene encodes CDR1 MNHEY and CDR2 SMNVEV (reference sequence). The DNA for the CDR3 is TGTGCCAGCAGTTCACTAGGCACAGATACGCAGTATTTT. Its protein product is CASSSLGTDTQYF.

The chain uses TRBV10-1 and TRBJ2-7, with TRBD2 matching 9 bases. The V gene end was trimmed by 7 bases and the J gene end by 5 bases; junction bases not matched to a gene: 6. The CDR3 has 13 amino acids. The germline gives CDR1 WNHNN, CDR2 SYGVQD (reference sequence). Here the CDR3 DNA reads TGCGCCAGCAAGTCTAGCGGGATTGACGAGCAGTACTTC. It is translated as CASKSSGIDEQYF.

The chain joins TRBV5-4 to TRBJ2-7; TRBD1 matches at 7 bases. The J segment lost 2 bases and the V segment lost 5 bases, leaving 7 bases of the junction unmatched. Germline CDR1 and CDR2: SGHNT and YYREEE (reference sequence). The CDR3 runs 14 residues. The CDR3 is CASRRGPLTYEQYF. The CDR3 DNA reads as TGTGCCAGCAGAAGGGGGCCCCTGACCTACGAGCAGTACTTC.

The chain joins TRBV7-9 to TRBJ1-1; 7 bases fit TRBD1. With 3 bases clipped from V and 6 bases from J, the junction kept 1 base outside the gene matches. Per germline, CDR1 SEHNR and CDR2 FQNEAQ (reference sequence). The CDR3 contains 12 residues. The CDR3 DNA follows: TGTGCCAGCAGCTTGACAGGGTCTGAAGCTTTCTTT. Protein product: CASSLTGSEAFF.

The V and J genes are TRBV27 and TRBJ2-7, with 8 bases identical to TRBD1. V lost 6 bases and J lost 3; bases outside the gene matches: 4. Germline loops: CDR1 MNHEY, CDR2 SMNVEV (reference sequence). The CDR3 contains 13 residues. CDR3 sequence reads: CASSRQGYYEQYF. The CDR3 DNA reads TGTGCCAGCAGCCGACAGGGGTACTACGAGCAGTACTTC.

V and J are TRBV28 and TRBJ1-2, with unresolved D. Trimming cost V 7 bases and J 8 bases, with 17 bases left between them. CDR1 is MDHEN and CDR2 is SYDVKM in the germline V gene. The length of the CDR3 is 13 residues. The CDR3 spells CASTYGGERGYTF. CDR3 sequence (DNA): TGTGCCAGCACCTACGGTGGGGAGAGGGGCTACACCTTC.

This chain joins TRBV29-1 and TRBJ1-1, with a tentative D call TRBD1 (5 bases). This CDR3 has 13 residues. Germline CDR1 reads SQVTM; CDR2 reads ANQGSEA. The V end was cut by 6 bases, the J end by 1 base, with 12 bases between. CDR3 sequence: CSVRGLGNTEAFF. In DNA form, the CDR3 reads TGCAGCGTGAGGGGTTTAGGGAACACTGAAGCTTTCTTT.

The chain joins TRBV7-9 to TRBJ2-3; 7 bases fit TRBD2. The CDR3 totals 17 residues. Germline V gene lookup returns CDR1 SEHNR and CDR2 FQNEAQ (reference sequence). V shed 0 bases and J 3 bases; nucleotides not matched to a gene: 9. CDR3 nucleotide sequence: TGTGCCAGCAGCTTAGCGGGGAGACGGGAGGCGACAGATACGCAGTATTTT. It codes for CASSLAGRREATDTQYF.

The chain recombines TRBV7-2 with TRBJ2-1; D assignment may be TRBD1 or TRBD2 (6 bases each). This CDR3 has 13 residues. The germline CDR1 and CDR2 sequences are SGHTA and FQGNSA. The V and J ends lost 11 bases and 2 bases respectively, with 13 bases between them. CDR3 nucleotide sequence: TGTGCCGTTATGGGGGGCCCCTACAATGAGCAGTTCTTC. Its protein is CAVMGGPYNEQFF.